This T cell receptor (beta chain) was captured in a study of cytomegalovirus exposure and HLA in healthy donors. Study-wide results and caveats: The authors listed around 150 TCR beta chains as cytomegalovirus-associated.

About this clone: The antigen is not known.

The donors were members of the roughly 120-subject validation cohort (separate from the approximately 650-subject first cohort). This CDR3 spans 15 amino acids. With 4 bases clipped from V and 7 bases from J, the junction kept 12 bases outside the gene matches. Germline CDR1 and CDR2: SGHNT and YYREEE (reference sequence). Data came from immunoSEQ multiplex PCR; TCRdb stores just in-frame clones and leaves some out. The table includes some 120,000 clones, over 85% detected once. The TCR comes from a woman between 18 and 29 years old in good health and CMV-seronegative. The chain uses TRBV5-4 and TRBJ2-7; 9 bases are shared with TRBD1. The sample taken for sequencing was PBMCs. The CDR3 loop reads CASSGPGQGVGEQYF. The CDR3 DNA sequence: TGTGCCAGCAGCGGACCGGGACAGGGCGTGGGGGAGCAGTACTTC.